This entry concerns a single T cell receptor (beta chain). The data originate from a study of T cell changes during pregnancy in multiple sclerosis. The J segment lost 2 bases and the V segment lost 0 bases, leaving 7 bases of the junction unmatched. The CDR3 spans 18 residues. Germline V CDR1 and CDR2: SGDLS, YYNGEE. The table came from immunoSEQ multiplex PCR; TCRdb's copy has only in-frame clones and leaves some out. The sample has approximately 89,000 clones, 94% seen once; the top ten hold 0.7% to 0.95%. Source: peripheral blood, taken in the third trimester of pregnancy. This sequence originates from a female donor with multiple sclerosis, enrolled in a pregnancy study. The chain employs TRBV9 and TRBJ2-1; 11 bases match TRBD2. The CDR3 sequence is CASSVGDPSGRPYNEQFF. The CDR3 DNA reads TGTGCCAGCAGCGTAGGAGACCCTAGCGGGAGGCCCTACAATGAGCAGTTCTTC.